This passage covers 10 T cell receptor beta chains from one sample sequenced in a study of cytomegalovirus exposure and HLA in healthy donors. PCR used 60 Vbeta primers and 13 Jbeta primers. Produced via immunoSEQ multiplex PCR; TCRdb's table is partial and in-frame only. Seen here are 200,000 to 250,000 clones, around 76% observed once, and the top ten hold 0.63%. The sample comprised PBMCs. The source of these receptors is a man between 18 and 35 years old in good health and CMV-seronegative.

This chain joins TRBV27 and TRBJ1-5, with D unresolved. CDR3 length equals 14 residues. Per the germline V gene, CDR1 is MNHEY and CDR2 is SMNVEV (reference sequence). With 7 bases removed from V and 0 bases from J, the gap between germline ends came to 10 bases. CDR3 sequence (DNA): TGTGCCAGCAATAGAGGGTATAGCAATCAGCCCCAGCATTTT. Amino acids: CASNRGYSNQPQHF.

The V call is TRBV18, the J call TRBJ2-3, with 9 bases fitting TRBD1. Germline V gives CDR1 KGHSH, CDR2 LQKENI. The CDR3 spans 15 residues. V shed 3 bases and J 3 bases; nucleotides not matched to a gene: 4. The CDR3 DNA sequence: TGTGCCAGCTCACCGGGACAGGGTCGGACAGATACGCAGTATTTT. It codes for CASSPGQGRTDTQYF.

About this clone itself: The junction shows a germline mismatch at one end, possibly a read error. In DNA form, the CDR3 reads TGTGCCAGCATCCACGGGGGTGAGCAGCTCTTC. This sequence encodes CASIHGGEQLF. The gene calls are TRBV27 and TRBJ2-1, with a possible D match to TRBD2 (6 bases). The CDR3 loop spans 11 amino acids. The germline CDR1 and CDR2 sequences are MNHEY and SMNVEV (reference sequence).

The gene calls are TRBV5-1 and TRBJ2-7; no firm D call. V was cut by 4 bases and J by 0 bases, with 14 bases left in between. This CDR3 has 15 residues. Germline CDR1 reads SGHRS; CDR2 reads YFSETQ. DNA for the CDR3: TGCGCCAGCAGCCGTTCCGGTACCTACTCCTACGAGCAGTACTTC. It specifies CASSRSGTYSYEQYF.

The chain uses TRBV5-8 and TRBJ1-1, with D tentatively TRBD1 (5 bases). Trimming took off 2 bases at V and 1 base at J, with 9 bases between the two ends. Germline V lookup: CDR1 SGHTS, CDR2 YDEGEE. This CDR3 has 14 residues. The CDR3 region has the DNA TGTGCCAGCAGCTTATCTCAGGGGAACACTGAAGCTTTCTTT. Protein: CASSLSQGNTEAFF.

CDR3 sequence reads: CAWGGTGRANYGYTF. The CDR3 coding sequence is TGTGCCTGGGGAGGGACAGGGAGAGCTAACTATGGCTACACCTTC. The chain joins TRBV30 to TRBJ1-2; 9 nucleotides match TRBD1. The germline CDR1 and CDR2 sequences are GTSNPN and SVGIG (reference sequence). Trimming took 5 bases from V and 0 from J; bases not matched to a gene: 7. There are 15 residues in the CDR3.

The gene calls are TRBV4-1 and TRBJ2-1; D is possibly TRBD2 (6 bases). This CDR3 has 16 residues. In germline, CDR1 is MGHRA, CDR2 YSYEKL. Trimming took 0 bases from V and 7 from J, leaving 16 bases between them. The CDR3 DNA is TGCGCCAGCAGCCAAGAATCCCTGGCGGGGTCTAATGAGCAGTTCTTC. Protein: CASSQESLAGSNEQFF.

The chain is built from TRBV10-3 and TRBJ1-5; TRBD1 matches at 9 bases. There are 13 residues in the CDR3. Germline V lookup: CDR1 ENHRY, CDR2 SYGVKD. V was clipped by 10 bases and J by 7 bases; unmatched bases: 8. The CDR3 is CATGTGIMQPQHF. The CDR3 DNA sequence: TGTGCCACCGGGACAGGGATAATGCAGCCCCAGCATTTT.

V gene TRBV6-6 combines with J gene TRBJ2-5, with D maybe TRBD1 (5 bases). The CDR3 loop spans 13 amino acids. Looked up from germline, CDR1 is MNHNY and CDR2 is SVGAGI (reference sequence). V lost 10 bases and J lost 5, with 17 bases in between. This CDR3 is CAIAETDLETQYF. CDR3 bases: TGTGCCATCGCAGAGACAGATTTGGAGACCCAGTACTTC.

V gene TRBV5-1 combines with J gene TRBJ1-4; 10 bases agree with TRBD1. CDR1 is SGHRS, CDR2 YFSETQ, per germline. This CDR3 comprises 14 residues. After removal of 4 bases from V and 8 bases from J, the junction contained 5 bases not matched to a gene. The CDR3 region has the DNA TGCGCCAGCAGCCCGACAGGGGGCCGGGAAAAACTGTTTTTT. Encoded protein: CASSPTGGREKLFF.